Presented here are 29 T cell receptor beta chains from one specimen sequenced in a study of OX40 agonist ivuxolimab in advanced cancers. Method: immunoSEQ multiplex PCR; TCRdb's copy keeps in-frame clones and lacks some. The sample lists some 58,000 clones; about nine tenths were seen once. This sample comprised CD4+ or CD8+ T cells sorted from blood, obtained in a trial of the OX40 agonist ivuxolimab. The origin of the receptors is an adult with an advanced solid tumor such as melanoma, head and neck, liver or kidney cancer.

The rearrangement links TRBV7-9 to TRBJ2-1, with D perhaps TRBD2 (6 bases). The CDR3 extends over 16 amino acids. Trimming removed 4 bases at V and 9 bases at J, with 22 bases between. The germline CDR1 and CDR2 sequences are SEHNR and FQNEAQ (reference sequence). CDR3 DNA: TGTGCCAGCAGCTGGGGGACTGGGCTTTCTGGTCGTGAGCAGTTCTTC. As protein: CASSWGTGLSGREQFF.

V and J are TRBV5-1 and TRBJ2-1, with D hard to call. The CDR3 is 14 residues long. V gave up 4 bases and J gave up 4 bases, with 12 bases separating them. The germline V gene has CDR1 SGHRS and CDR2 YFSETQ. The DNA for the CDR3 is TGCGCCAGCAGCCCTGACTTTGGGTACAATGAGCAGTTCTTC. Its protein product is CASSPDFGYNEQFF.

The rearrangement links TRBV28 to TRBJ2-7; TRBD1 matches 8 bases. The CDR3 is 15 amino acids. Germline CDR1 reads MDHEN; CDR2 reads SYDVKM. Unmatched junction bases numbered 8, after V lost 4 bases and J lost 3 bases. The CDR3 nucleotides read TGTGCCAGCAGTTCGACAGGGGAGGCAGACTACGAGCAGTACTTC. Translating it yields CASSSTGEADYEQYF.

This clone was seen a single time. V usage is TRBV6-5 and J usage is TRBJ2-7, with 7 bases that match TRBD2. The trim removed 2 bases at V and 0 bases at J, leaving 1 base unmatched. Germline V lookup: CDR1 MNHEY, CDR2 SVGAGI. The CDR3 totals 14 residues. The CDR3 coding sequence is TGTGCCAGCAGTTACCGGGGGGTCTCCTACGAGCAGTACTTC. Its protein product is CASSYRGVSYEQYF.

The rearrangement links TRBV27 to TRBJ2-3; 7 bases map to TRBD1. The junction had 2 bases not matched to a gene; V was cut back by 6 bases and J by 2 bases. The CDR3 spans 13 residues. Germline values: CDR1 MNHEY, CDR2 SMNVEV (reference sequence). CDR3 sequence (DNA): TGTGCCAGCAGCGACAGGGTCACAGATACGCAGTATTTT. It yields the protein CASSDRVTDTQYF.

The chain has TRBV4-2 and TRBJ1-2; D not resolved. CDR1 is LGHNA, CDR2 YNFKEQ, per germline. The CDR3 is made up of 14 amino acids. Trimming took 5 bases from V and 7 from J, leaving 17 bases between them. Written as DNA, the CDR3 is TGTGCCAGCAGCTCCCAGAAACAGCTCGGTGGCTACACCTTC. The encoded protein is CASSSQKQLGGYTF.

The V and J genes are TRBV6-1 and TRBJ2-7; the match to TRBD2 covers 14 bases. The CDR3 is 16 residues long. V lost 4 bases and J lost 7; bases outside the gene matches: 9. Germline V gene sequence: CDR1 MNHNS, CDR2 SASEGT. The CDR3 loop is CASSVPGLAGAGEQYF. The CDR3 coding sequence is TGTGCCAGCAGTGTTCCGGGACTAGCGGGAGCGGGAGAGCAGTACTTC.

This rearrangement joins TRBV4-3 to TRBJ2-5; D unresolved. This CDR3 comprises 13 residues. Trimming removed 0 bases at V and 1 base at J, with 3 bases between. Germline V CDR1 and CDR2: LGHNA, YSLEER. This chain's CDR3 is CASSQDSQETQYF. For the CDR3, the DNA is TGCGCCAGCAGCCAAGACAGCCAAGAGACCCAGTACTTC.

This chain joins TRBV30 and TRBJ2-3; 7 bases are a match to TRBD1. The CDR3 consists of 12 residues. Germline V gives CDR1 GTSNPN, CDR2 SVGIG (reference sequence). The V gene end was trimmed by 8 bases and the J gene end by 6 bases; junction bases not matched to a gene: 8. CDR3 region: CAVTGWGDTQYF. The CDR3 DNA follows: TGTGCCGTGACAGGGTGGGGGGATACGCAGTATTTT. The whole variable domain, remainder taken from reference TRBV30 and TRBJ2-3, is SQTIHQWPATLVQPVGSPLSLECTVEGTSNPNLYWYRQAAGRGLQLLFYSVGIGQISSEVPQNLSASRPQDRQFILSSKKLLLSDSGFYLCAVTGWGDTQYFGPGTRLTVL.

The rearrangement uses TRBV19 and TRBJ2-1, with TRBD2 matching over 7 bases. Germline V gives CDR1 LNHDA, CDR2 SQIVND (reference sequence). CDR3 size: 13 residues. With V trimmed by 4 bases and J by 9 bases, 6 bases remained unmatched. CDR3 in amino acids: CASSTPRGSEQFF. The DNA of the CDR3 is TGTGCCAGTAGTACCCCCCGCGGGAGTGAGCAGTTCTTC. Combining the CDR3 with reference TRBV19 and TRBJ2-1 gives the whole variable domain DGGITQSPKYLFRKEGQNVTLSCEQNLNHDAMYWYRQDPGQGLRLIYYSQIVNDFQKGDIAEGYSVSREKKESFPLTVTSAQKNPTAFYLCASSTPRGSEQFFGPGTRLTVL.

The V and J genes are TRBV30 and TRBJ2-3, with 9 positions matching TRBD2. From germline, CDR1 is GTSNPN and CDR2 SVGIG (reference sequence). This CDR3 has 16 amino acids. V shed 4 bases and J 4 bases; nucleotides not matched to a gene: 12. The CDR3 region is CAWTRGLAGRADTQYF. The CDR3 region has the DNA TGTGCCTGGACGCGGGGGCTAGCGGGACGGGCAGATACGCAGTATTTT.

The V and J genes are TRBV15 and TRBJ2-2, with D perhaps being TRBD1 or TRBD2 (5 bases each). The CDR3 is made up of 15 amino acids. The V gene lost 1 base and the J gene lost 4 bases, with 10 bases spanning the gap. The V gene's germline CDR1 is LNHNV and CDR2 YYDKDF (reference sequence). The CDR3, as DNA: TGTGCCACCAGCAGAGTCAGGGCGGGCACCGGGGAGCTGTTTTTT. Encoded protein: CATSRVRAGTGELFF.

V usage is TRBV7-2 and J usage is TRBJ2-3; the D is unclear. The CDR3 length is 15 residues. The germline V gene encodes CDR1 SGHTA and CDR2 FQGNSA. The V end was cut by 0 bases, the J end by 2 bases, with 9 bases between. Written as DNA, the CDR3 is TGTGCCAGCAGCTTAGCGCTCATAAACACAGATACGCAGTATTTT. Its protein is CASSLALINTDTQYF.

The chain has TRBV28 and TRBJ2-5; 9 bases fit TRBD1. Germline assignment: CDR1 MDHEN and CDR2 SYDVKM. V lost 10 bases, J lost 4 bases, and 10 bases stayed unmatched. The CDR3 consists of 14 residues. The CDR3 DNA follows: TGTGCCATCAAGACCGGGACAGGGATAGAGACCCAGTACTTC. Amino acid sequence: CAIKTGTGIETQYF.

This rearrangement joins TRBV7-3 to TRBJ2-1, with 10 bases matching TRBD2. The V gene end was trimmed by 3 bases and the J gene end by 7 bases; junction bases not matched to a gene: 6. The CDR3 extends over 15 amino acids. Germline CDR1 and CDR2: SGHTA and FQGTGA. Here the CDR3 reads CASSLLAGVTNEQFF. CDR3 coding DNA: TGTGCCAGCAGCTTGCTAGCGGGAGTTACGAATGAGCAGTTCTTC.

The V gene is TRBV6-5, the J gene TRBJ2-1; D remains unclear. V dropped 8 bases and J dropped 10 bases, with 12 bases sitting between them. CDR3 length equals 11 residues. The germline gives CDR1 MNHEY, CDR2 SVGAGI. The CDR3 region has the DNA TGTGCCAGCCAGACTCCGAGAGAGCAGTTCTTC. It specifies CASQTPREQFF.

The chain's CDR3 is CASSGLTEAFF. The DNA of the CDR3 is TGTGCCAGCAGCGGGTTAACTGAAGCTTTCTTT. The rearrangement links TRBV11-1 to TRBJ1-1; D remains unclear. V gave up 5 bases and J gave up 5 bases, with 6 bases separating them. The CDR3 spans 11 residues. Germline V gene data show CDR1 as SGHAT and CDR2 as FQDESV (reference sequence).

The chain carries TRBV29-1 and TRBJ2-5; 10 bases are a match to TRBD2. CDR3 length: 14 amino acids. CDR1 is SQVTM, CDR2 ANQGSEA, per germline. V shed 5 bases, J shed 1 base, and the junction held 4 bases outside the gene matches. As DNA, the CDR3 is TGCAGCGTTAGGACTAGCGGTCGCCAAGAGACCCAGTACTTC. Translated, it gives CSVRTSGRQETQYF.

The CDR3 bases are TGTGCCAGCAGTTTACAGGGCGGGTCTGGAAACACCATATATTTT. The encoded protein is CASSLQGGSGNTIYF. This chain uses TRBV28 with TRBJ1-3, with D perhaps matching TRBD1 (5 bases). Per germline, CDR1 MDHEN and CDR2 SYDVKM. Trimming pared 2 bases from V and 1 base from J, leaving 9 bases between. The CDR3 contains 15 residues.

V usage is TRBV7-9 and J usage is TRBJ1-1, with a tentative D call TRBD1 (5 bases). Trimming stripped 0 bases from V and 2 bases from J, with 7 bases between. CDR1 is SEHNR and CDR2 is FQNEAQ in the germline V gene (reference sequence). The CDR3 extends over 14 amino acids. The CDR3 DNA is TGTGCCAGCAGCTTAGCGGGGGGAAACACTGAAGCTTTCTTT. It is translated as CASSLAGGNTEAFF.

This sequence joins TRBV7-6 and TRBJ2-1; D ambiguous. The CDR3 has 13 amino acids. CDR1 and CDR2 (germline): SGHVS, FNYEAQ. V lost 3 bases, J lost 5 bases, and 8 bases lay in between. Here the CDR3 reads CASSFLLNNEQFF. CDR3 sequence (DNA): TGTGCCAGCAGCTTTTTGCTAAACAATGAGCAGTTCTTC.

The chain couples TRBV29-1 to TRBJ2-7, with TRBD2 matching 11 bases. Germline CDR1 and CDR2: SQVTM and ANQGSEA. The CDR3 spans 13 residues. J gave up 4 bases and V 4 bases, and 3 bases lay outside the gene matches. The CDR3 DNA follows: TGCAGCGTTGGTAGCGGGAGGGAGTACGAGCAGTACTTC. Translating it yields CSVGSGREYEQYF.

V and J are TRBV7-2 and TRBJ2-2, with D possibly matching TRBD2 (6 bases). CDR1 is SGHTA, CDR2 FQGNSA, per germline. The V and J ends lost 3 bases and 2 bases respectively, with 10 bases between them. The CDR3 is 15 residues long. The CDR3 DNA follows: TGTGCCAGCAGCTTCACGACTAGAAACACCGGGGAGCTGTTTTTT. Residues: CASSFTTRNTGELFF.

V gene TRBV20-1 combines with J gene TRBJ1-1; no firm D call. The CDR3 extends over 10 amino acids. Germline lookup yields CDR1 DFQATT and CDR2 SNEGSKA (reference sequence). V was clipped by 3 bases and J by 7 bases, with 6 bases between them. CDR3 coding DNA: TGCAGTGCTAGGGATATTGAAGCTTTCTTT. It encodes CSARDIEAFF.

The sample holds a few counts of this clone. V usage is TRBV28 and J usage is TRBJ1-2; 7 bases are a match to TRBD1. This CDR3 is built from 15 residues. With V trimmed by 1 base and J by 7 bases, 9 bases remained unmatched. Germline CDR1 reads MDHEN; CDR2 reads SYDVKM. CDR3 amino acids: CASSLSGGDRAGYTF. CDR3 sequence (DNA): TGTGCCAGCAGTTTATCGGGGGGAGACAGGGCTGGCTACACCTTC.

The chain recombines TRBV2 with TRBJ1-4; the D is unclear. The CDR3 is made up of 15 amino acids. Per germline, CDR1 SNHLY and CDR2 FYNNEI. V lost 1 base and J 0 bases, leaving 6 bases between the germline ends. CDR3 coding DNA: TGTGCCAGCAGTGAAGACCGTGCAACTAATGAAAAACTGTTTTTT. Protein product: CASSEDRATNEKLFF.

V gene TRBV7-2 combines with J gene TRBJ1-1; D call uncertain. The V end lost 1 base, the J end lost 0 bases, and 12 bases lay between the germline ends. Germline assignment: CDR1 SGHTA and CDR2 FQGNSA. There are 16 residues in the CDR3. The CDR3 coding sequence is TGTGCCAGCAGCTTAGTGTCGGGAGGGATGAACACTGAAGCTTTCTTT. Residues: CASSLVSGGMNTEAFF.

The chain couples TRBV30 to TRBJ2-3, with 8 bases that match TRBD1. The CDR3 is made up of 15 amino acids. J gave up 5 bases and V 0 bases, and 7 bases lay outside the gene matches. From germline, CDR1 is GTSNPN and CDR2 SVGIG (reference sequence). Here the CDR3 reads CAWSVQTGAGDTQYF. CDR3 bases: TGTGCCTGGAGTGTTCAGACAGGGGCAGGAGATACGCAGTATTTT.

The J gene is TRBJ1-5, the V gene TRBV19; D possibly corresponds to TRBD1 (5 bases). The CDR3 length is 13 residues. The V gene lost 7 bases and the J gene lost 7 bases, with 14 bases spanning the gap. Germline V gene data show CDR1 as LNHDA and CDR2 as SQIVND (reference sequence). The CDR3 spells CASNFGQGQPQHF. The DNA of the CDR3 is TGTGCCAGTAATTTCGGGCAGGGCCAGCCCCAGCATTTT.